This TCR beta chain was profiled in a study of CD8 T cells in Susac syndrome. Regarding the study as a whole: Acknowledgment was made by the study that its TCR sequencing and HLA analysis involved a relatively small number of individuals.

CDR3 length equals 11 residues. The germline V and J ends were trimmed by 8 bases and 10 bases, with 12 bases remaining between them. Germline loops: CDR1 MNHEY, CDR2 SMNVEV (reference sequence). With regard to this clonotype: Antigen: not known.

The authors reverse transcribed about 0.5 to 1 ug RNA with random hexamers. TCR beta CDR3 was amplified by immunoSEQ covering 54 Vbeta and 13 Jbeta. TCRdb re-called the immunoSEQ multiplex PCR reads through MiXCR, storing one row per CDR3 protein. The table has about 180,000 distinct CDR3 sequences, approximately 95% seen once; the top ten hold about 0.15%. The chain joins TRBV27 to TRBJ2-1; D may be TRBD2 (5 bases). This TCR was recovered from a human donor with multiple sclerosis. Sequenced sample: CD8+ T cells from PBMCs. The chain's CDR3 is CASFFRGEQFF. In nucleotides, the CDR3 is TGTGCCAGCTTCTTCCGGGGAGAGCAGTTCTTC.